These 22 T cell receptor beta chains share one sample of origin, sequenced in a study of T cell changes during pregnancy in multiple sclerosis. The table came from immunoSEQ multiplex PCR; TCRdb's copy has only in-frame clones and leaves some out. Here the sample spans some 60,000 clones, about 91% being singletons. Material: peripheral blood, obtained after pregnancy. These receptor sequences come from a female donor in good health, enrolled as a control in a pregnancy study.

The J gene is TRBJ2-1, the V gene TRBV19; TRBD2 matches 15 bases. Germline V gives CDR1 LNHDA, CDR2 SQIVND (reference sequence). V shed 11 bases and J 6 bases; nucleotides not matched to a gene: 11. The CDR3 consists of 16 residues. Here the CDR3 reads CAVSGLAGGGINEQFF. In DNA form, the CDR3 reads TGTGCCGTCTCGGGACTAGCGGGGGGTGGGATCAATGAGCAGTTCTTC.

The rearrangement uses TRBV7-2 and TRBJ2-1; weak D call: TRBD2 (6 bases). The CDR3 spans 14 residues. V lost 1 base and J lost 7, with 11 bases in between. CDR1 and CDR2 from the germline V gene are SGHTA and FQGNSA. The CDR3 DNA sequence: TGTGCCAGCAGCTTAGTGGGGGGTGGGAATGAGCAGTTCTTC. Residues: CASSLVGGGNEQFF.

Here the CDR3 reads CASNGAVGFANEQFF. In DNA, the CDR3 is TGCGCCAGCAATGGAGCGGTAGGGTTCGCGAATGAGCAGTTCTTC. The J gene is TRBJ2-1, the V gene TRBV10-1, with D tentatively TRBD2 (5 bases). The length of the CDR3 is 15 residues. Germline V gene data show CDR1 as WNHNN and CDR2 as SYGVQD (reference sequence). The V and J ends lost 7 bases and 7 bases respectively, with 20 bases between them.

This clone appeared once. The rearrangement links TRBV4-3 to TRBJ2-1, with a weak D call TRBD2 (5 bases). Germline CDR1 reads LGHNA; CDR2 reads YSLEER. V was shortened by 8 bases and J by 7 bases, with 9 bases between the two germline ends. This CDR3 spans 11 amino acids. The CDR3 region is CASSTGNEQFF. The CDR3 bases are TGCGCCAGCTCGACGGGGAATGAGCAGTTCTTC.

The rearrangement uses TRBV7-2 and TRBJ1-1, with D hard to call. CDR3 length: 15 amino acids. CDR1 and CDR2 (germline): SGHTA, FQGNSA. V dropped 1 base and J dropped 0 bases, with 9 bases sitting between them. The CDR3 DNA reads TGTGCCAGCAGCTTAGATGGCAGATTGAACACTGAAGCTTTCTTT. As protein: CASSLDGRLNTEAFF.

The chain combines TRBV12-5 with TRBJ1-1; 9 nucleotides align to TRBD1. Germline lookup yields CDR1 LGHNT and CDR2 FRNRAP. V dropped 6 bases and J dropped 9; count of bases not matched to a gene: 14. The CDR3 is made up of 15 amino acids. CDR3 bases: TGTGCTAGTGGACACACAGGGGGCCGGAGAGAAAAAGCTTTCTTT. Translated: CASGHTGGRREKAFF.

This clone was counted only a few times. J is TRBJ2-3 and V is TRBV5-6; no definite D call. Trimming removed 0 bases at V and 6 bases at J, with 17 bases between. Germline values: CDR1 SGHDT, CDR2 YYEEEE. This CDR3 comprises 16 residues. The CDR3 loop reads CASSLELGTMVDTQYF. The CDR3 coding sequence is TGTGCCAGCAGCTTGGAGCTAGGAACGATGGTGGATACGCAGTATTTT.

The chain links TRBV5-4 to TRBJ1-1, with D perhaps TRBD1 (6 bases). Trimming shortened V by 4 bases and J by 0 bases, and 10 bases separated the two germline ends. Germline CDR1 SGHNT, CDR2 YYREEE (reference sequence). The length of the CDR3 is 14 residues. In nucleotides, the CDR3 is TGTGCCAGCAGCCGTACAGGGTTGAACACTGAAGCTTTCTTT. Encoded protein: CASSRTGLNTEAFF.

The chain employs TRBV18 and TRBJ2-7; TRBD1 might be the D (6 bases). V was shortened by 8 bases and J by 0 bases, with 14 bases between the two germline ends. The CDR3 spans 14 residues. CDR1 and CDR2 from the germline V gene are KGHSH and LQKENI. The CDR3 reads CASSGRGASYEQYF. The DNA for the CDR3 is TGTGCCAGCAGCGGCAGGGGAGCCTCCTACGAGCAGTACTTC.

The rearrangement links TRBV21-1 to TRBJ2-7; TRBD2, the table's D call, lacks a check against the DNA. TRBV21-1 is recorded as a pseudogene. CDR3 size: 15 residues. The CDR3 loop reads CASSLPSLAPYEQYF. The CDR3 DNA follows: TGTGCCAGCAGCCTGCCCTCACTAGCGCCCTACGAGCAGTACTTC.

CDR3 loop: CSVQGVDGYTF. DNA of the CDR3: TGCAGCGTTCAGGGGGTGGATGGCTACACCTTC. The J gene is TRBJ1-2, the V gene TRBV29-1; 7 bases map to TRBD1. This CDR3 has 11 residues. V was clipped by 5 bases and J by 6 bases; unmatched bases: 3. In germline, CDR1 is SQVTM, CDR2 ANQGSEA. Full variable domain (remainder filled in from reference TRBV29-1 and TRBJ1-2): SAVISQKPSRDICQRGTSLTIQCQVDSQVTMMFWYRQQPGQSLTLIATANQGSEATYESGFVIDKFPISRPNLTFSTLTVSNMSPEDSSIYLCSVQGVDGYTFGSGTRLTVV.

This chain links TRBV5-8 with TRBJ2-3; 9 bases agree with TRBD2. Trimming removed 1 base from V and 2 bases from J; junction bases left unmatched: 5. The germline CDR1 and CDR2 sequences are SGHTS and YDEGEE. The CDR3 length is 16 residues. Here the CDR3 DNA reads TGTGCCAGCAGCTTGAGGCTAGCGGGGACCACAGATACGCAGTATTTT. This sequence encodes CASSLRLAGTTDTQYF.

The rearrangement uses TRBV6-4 and TRBJ2-2; perhaps TRBD1 as D (6 bases). Trimming took off 10 bases at V and 5 bases at J, with 17 bases between the two ends. In germline, CDR1 is MRHNA, CDR2 SNTAGT. The CDR3 consists of 14 residues. Here the CDR3 DNA reads TGTGCCACGTCTTTGATGCAGGGGACCGGGGAGCTGTTTTTT. This codes for CATSLMQGTGELFF.

This chain connects TRBV7-2 to TRBJ1-1; TRBD1 matches at 9 bases. This CDR3 region has 15 residues. V was pared by 1 base and J by 11 bases, with 11 bases of the junction left unmatched. From germline, CDR1 is SGHTA and CDR2 FQGNSA. The CDR3 nucleotides are TGTGCCAGCAGCTTAGTAATATCGGGGACAGGGTATGCTTTCTTT. Amino acids: CASSLVISGTGYAFF.

The rearrangement uses TRBV25-1 and TRBJ1-3, with TRBD1 identical over 7 bases. The length of the CDR3 is 16 residues. The V gene end was trimmed by 4 bases and the J gene end by 3 bases; junction bases not matched to a gene: 9. The germline CDR1 and CDR2 sequences are MGHDK and SYGVNS. In nucleotides, the CDR3 is TGTGCCAGCAGTGGAAATGAGGGGGCCGGTGGAAACACCATATATTTT. It codes for CASSGNEGAGGNTIYF.

The chain recombines TRBV5-1 with TRBJ1-6; 8 nucleotides line up with TRBD1. Looked up from germline, CDR1 is SGHRS and CDR2 is YFSETQ. This CDR3 spans 15 amino acids. The trim removed 5 bases at V and 10 bases at J, leaving 11 bases unmatched. DNA for the CDR3: TGCGCCAGCAGATACGGACAGGGCAGCATCTCACCCCTCCACTTT. Translating it yields CASRYGQGSISPLHF.

This clone was seen a few times. The J gene is TRBJ1-1, the V gene TRBV5-8; weak D call: TRBD1 (5 bases). The germline V and J ends were trimmed by 5 bases and 1 base, with 9 bases remaining between them. In germline, CDR1 is SGHTS, CDR2 YDEGEE. The CDR3 runs to 13 residues. CDR3 coding DNA: TGTGCCAGCAGGACAACAGGGAACACTGAAGCTTTCTTT. It yields the protein CASRTTGNTEAFF.

The chain joins TRBV7-9 to TRBJ2-4; D unclear. Germline loops: CDR1 SEHNR, CDR2 FQNEAQ (reference sequence). This CDR3 has 14 amino acids. Trimming removed 1 base from V and 8 bases from J, with 12 bases in between. The chain's CDR3 is CASSLGPGKDIQYF. Written as DNA, the CDR3 is TGTGCCAGCAGCTTAGGGCCGGGTAAGGACATTCAGTACTTC.

This chain uses TRBV5-4 with TRBJ2-5; 13 nucleotides agree with TRBD2. The trim removed 1 base at V and 5 bases at J, leaving 5 bases unmatched. The CDR3 consists of 16 residues. Germline-derived CDR1 and CDR2 are SGHNT and YYREEE (reference sequence). The CDR3 is CASSLTSGGAPETQYF. The CDR3, as DNA: TGTGCCAGCAGCTTGACTAGCGGGGGGGCCCCGGAGACCCAGTACTTC.

The V gene is TRBV6-5, the J gene TRBJ2-2; the D gene is possibly TRBD2 (6 bases). Germline CDR1 MNHEY, CDR2 SVGAGI. This CDR3 comprises 14 residues. The V gene lost 5 bases and the J gene lost 2 bases, with 9 bases spanning the gap. The CDR3 here is CASSATRNTGELFF. DNA for the CDR3: TGTGCCAGCAGTGCGACTAGAAACACCGGGGAGCTGTTTTTT.

The chain carries TRBV27 and TRBJ2-7; 10 positions agree with TRBD2. CDR3 length equals 15 residues. The J segment lost 3 bases and the V segment lost 4 bases, leaving 6 bases of the junction unmatched. The V gene's germline CDR1 is MNHEY and CDR2 SMNVEV (reference sequence). The CDR3 nucleotides read TGTGCCAGCAGTTATATGGCTAGCGGGAGCTACGAGCAGTACTTC. This gives the protein CASSYMASGSYEQYF.

At least ten counts were recorded for this clone. This chain's CDR3 is CASSQEGGTGGEKLFF. The CDR3, as DNA: TGTGCCAGCAGCCAAGAGGGGGGGACAGGGGGTGAAAAACTGTTTTTT. J is TRBJ1-4 and V is TRBV4-2; 11 bases line up with TRBD1. The CDR3 totals 16 residues. Germline V CDR1 and CDR2: LGHNA, YNFKEQ. The V and J ends lost 0 bases and 7 bases, in that order; junction bases with no gene match: 4.